This entry concerns a single TCR beta chain. Its specificity is unknown. Assay used: immunoSEQ multiplex PCR; TCRdb lists only in-frame clones, some missing. The sample shows 7,500 to 8,000 clones, roughly 70% of them seen only once. The source of the sample is a study of neoadjuvant anti-PD-1 for oral cavity cancer. The time point here: after neoadjuvant nivolumab, at surgical resection. Patients had HPV-negative, locally advanced oral cavity squamous cell carcinoma. The CDR3 covers 13 residues. Germline V gene lookup returns CDR1 SQVTM and CDR2 ANQGSEA. The V segment lost 6 bases and the J segment 7 bases; nucleotides outside the gene matches: 1. General study results and limits: After neoadjuvant nivolumab, PBMC T cell clonality was significantly higher in non-responders than responders.

This clonotype originated in a person aged 35 to 85 with oral cavity squamous cell carcinoma. This specimen consisted of PBMCs, obtained after nivolumab (anti-PD-1) treatment. This sequence joins TRBV29-1 and TRBJ2-2; TRBD2 aligns across 14 bases. CDR3: CSVGLAGVGELFF. In DNA, the CDR3 is TGCAGCGTGGGACTAGCGGGGGTCGGGGAGCTGTTTTTT.